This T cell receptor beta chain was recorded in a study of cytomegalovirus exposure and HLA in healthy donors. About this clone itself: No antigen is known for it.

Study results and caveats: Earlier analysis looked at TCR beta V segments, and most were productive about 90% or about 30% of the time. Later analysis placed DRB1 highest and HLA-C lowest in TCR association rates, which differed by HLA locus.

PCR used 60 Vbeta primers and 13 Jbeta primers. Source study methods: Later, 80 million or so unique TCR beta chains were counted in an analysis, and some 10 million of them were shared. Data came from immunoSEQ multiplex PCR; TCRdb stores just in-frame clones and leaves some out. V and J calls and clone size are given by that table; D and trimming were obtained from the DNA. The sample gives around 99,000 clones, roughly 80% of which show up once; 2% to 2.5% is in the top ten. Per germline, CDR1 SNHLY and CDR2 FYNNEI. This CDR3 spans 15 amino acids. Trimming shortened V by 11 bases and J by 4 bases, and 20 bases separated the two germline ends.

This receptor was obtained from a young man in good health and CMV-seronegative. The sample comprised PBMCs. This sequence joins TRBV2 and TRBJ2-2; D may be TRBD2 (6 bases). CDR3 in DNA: TGTGCCTCCAAGCCGGAGGGCGTTAGCACCGGGGAGCTGTTTTTT. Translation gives CASKPEGVSTGELFF.